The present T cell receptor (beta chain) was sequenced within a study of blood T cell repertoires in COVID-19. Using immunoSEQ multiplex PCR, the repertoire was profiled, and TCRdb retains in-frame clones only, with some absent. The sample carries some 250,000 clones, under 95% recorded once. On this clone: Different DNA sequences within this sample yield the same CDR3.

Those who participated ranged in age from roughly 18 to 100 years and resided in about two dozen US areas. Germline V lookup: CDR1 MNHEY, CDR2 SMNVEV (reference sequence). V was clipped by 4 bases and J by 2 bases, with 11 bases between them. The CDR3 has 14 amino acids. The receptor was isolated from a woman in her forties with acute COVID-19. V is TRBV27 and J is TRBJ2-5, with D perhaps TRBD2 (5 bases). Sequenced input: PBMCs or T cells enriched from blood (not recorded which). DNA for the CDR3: TGTGCCAGCAGTTCCCGAACGGGGCAAGAGACCCAGTACTTC. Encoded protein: CASSSRTGQETQYF.